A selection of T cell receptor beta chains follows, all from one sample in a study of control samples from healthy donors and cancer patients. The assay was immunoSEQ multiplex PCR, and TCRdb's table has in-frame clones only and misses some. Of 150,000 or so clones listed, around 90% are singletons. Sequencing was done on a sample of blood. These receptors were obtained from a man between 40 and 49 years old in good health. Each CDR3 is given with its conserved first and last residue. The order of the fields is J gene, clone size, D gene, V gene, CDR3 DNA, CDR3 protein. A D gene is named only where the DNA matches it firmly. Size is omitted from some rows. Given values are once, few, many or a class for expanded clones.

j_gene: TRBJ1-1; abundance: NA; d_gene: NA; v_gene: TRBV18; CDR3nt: TGTGCCAGCTCACCAGGGCAGAACACTGAAGCTTTCTTT; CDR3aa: CASSPGQNTEAFF
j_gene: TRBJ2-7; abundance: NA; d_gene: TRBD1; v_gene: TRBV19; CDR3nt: TGTGCCAGTAGTCCCCGGGACAGGGTCGAGCAGTACTTC; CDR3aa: CASSPRDRVEQYF
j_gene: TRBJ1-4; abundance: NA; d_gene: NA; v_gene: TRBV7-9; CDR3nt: TGTGCCAGCAGCTTAGAGGGGGTGACTAATGAAAAACTGTTTTTT; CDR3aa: CASSLEGVTNEKLFF
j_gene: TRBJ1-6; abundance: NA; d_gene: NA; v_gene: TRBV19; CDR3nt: TGTGCCAGTAGTATGAGCGGGCCCTATAATTCACCCCTCCACTTT; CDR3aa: CASSMSGPYNSPLHF
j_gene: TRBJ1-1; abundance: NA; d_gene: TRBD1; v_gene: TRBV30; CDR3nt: TGTGCCTGGAGTAAGGGGGCGAACACTGAAGCTTTCTTT; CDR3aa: CAWSKGANTEAFF
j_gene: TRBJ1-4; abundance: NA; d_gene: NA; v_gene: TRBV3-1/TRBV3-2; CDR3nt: TGTGCCAGCAGCCGAGGCTCCGGGGCAACTAATGAAAAACTGTTTTTT; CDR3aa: CASSRGSGATNEKLFF
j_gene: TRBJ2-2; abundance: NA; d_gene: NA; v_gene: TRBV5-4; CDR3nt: TGTGCCAGCAGCCCACTACGGGGGCCGGACACCGGGGAGCTGTTTTTT; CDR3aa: CASSPLRGPDTGELFF
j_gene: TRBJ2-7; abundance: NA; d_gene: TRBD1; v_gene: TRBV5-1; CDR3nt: TGCGCCAGTGCTATGGGCCGGGACAGGGGCCACGAGCAGTACTTC; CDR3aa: CASAMGRDRGHEQYF
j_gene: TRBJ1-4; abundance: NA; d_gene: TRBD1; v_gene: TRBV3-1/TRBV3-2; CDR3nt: TGTGCCAGCAGCCCTCGGACAGGTGGGGAAAAACTGTTTTTT; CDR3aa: CASSPRTGGEKLFF
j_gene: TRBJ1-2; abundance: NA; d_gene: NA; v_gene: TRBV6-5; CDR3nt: TGTGCCAGCAGAGCCCCTAAGGGCCTCTATGGCTACACCTTC; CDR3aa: CASRAPKGLYGYTF
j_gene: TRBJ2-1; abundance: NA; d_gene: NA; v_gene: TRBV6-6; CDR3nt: TGTGCCAGCAGCCGCGACAGATACAATGAGCAGTTCTTC; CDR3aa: CASSRDRYNEQFF
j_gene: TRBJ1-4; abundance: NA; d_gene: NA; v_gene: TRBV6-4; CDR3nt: TGTGCCAGCAACAGGGTACGGGAAAAACTGTTTTTT; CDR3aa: CASNRVREKLFF
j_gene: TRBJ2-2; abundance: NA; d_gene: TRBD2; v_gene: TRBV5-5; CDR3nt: TGTGCCAGCAGCTTGGCTAGCGGGGCGAACACCGGGGAGCTGTTTTTT; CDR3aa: CASSLASGANTGELFF
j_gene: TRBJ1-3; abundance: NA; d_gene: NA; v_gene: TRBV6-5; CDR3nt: TGTGCCAGCAGTTACGGACCGAGCTCTGGAAACACCATATATTTT; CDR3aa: CASSYGPSSGNTIYF
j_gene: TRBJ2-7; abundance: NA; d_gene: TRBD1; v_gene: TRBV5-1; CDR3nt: TGCGCCAGCAGCTCTTCCGGGACAGTGACCTACGAGCAGTACTTC; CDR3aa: CASSSSGTVTYEQYF
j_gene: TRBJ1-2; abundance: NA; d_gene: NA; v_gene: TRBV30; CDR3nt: TGTGCCTGGAGTCAAGATGGCTACACCTTC; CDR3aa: CAWSQDGYTF
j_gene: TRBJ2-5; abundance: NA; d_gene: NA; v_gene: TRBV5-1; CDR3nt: TGCGCCAGCAGCTTGGATGTGGGGTTTGACGAGACCCAGTACTTC; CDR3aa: CASSLDVGFDETQYF
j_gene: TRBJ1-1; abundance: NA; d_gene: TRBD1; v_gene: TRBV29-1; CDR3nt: TGCAGCGTTGCTGAGGGGGCGGGAACTGAAGCTTTCTTT; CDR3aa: CSVAEGAGTEAFF
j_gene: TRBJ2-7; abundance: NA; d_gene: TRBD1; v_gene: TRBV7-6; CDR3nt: TGTGCCAGCAGCTTTGGGACAGGGCTGTACGAGCAGTACTTC; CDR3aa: CASSFGTGLYEQYF
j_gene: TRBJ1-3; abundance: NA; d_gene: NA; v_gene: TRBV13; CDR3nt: TGTGCCAGCAGCCATTCTGGGCCCAGCCGATTTTTCTCTGGAAACACCATATATTTT; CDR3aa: CASSHSGPSRFFSGNTIYF
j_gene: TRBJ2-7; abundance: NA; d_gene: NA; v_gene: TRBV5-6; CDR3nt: TGTGCCAGCAGCTTCTCCTACGAGCAGTACTTC; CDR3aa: CASSFSYEQYF
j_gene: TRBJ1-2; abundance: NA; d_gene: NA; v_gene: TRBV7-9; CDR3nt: TGTGCCAGCACACGGGGCGCAGCCTATGGCTACACCTTC; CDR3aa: CASTRGAAYGYTF
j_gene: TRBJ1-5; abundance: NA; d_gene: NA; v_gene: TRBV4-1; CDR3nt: TGCGCCAGCAGCCAAGCCAGGGTAGGGAATCAGCCCCAGCATTTT; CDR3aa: CASSQARVGNQPQHF
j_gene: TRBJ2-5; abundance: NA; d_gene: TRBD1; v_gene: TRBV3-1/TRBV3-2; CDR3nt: TGTGCCAGCAGCCCCGGGACAGTCCAAGAGACCCAGTACTTC; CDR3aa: CASSPGTVQETQYF
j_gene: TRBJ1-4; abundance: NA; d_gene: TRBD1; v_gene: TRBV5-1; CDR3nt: TGCGCCAGCAGCTTAAACAGGGGGACTAATGAAAAACTGTTTTTT; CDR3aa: CASSLNRGTNEKLFF
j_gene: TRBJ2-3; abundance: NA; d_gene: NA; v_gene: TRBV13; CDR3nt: TGTGCCAGCAGCTCATCGCGGGGAGATACGCAGTATTTT; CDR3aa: CASSSSRGDTQYF
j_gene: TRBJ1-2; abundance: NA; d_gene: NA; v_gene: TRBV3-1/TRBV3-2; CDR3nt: TGTGCCAGCAGCCAGGCGGGGGGTGGCAAGGGACTGAACTATGGCTACACCTTC; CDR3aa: CASSQAGGGKGLNYGYTF
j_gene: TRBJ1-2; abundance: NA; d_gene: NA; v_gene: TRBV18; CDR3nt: TGTGCCAGCTCACCGCCTAGTCGTGGAGGCTATGGCTACACCTTC; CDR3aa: CASSPPSRGGYGYTF
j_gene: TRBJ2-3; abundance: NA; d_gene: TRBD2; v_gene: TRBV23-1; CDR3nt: TGCGCCAGCAGCCCCGGGACTAGCGGGGGGGCTTCAGATACGCAGTATTTT; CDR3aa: CASSPGTSGGASDTQYF
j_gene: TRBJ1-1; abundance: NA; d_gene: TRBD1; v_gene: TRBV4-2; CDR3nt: TGTGCCAGCAGCCAAGACTGGGCGCGACAGGGGGATACTGAAGCTTTCTTT; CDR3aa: CASSQDWARQGDTEAFF
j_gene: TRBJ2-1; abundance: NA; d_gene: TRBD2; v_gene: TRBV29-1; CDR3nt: TGCAGCGGGGTTCTAGCGGGGGGGCGAAATGAGCAGTTCTTC; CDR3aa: CSGVLAGGRNEQFF
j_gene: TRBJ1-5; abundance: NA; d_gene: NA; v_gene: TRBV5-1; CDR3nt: TGCGCCAGCGGTGCTGAGGGGGTTAGAGTTCATCAGCCCCAGCATTTT; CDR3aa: CASGAEGVRVHQPQHF
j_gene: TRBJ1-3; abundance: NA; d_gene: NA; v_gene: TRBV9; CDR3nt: TGTGCCAGCAGCGTTACCACAGGCGACTCTGGAAACACCATATATTTT; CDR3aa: CASSVTTGDSGNTIYF
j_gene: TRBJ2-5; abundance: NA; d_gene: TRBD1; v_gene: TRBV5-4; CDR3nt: TGTGCCAGCAGCTTTGGACAGGGGGCAAGGCAAGAGACCCAGTACTTC; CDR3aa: CASSFGQGARQETQYF
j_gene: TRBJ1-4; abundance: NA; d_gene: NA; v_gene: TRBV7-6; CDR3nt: TGTGCCAGCAGCTTAGGCTCGCCTTCTAATGAAAAACTGTTTTTT; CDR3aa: CASSLGSPSNEKLFF
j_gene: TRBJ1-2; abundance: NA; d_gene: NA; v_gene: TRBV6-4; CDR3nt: TGTGCCAGCAGTGACAGGACAGACCAGGGCTACACCTTC; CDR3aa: CASSDRTDQGYTF
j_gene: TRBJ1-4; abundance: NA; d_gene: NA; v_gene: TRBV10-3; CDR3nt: TGTGCCATCAGTGAGCTCGGGACGCGGGAAAAACTGTTTTTT; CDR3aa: CAISELGTREKLFF
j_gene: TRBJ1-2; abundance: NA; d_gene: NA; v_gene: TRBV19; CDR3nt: TGTGCCAGTACCTTTCAGGGGTCCTCGGTGTCTGGCTACACCTTC; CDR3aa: CASTFQGSSVSGYTF
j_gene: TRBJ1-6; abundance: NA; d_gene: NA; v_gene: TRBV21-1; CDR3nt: TGTGCCAGCAGCAAAGAACGGCAGGGCGGAGCACCCCTCCACTTT; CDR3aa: CASSKERQGGAPLHF
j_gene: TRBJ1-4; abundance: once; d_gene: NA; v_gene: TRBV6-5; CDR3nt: TGTGCCAGCAAAGAATTCGCTAATGAAAAACTGTTTTTT; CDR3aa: CASKEFANEKLFF
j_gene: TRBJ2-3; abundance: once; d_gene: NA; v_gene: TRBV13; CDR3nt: TGTGCCAGCAATCCTACTAGCACAGATACGCAGTATTTT; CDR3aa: CASNPTSTDTQYF
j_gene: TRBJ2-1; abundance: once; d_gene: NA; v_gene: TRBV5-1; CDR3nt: TGCGCCAGCAGCTTTGACACTTGGGGCAATGAGCAGTTCTTC; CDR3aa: CASSFDTWGNEQFF
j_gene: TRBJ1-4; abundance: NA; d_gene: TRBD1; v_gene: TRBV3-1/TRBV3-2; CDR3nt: TGTGCCAGCAGCCGGGACAGCCGGTCAGAAAAACTGTTTTTT; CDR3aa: CASSRDSRSEKLFF
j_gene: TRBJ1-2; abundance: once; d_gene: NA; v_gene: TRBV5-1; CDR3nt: TGCGCCAGCAGCTTGTACTACGATTCCGGAATCTCAAATGGCTACACCTTC; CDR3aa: CASSLYYDSGISNGYTF
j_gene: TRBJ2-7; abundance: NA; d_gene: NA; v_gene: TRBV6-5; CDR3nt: TGTGCCAGCAGTTACTCGATCTGGACAGACTCCTACGAGCAGTACTTC; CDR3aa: CASSYSIWTDSYEQYF